The 3 T cell receptor beta chains reported below all come from one sample, sequenced in a study of T cells in Graves' hyperthyroidism and ophthalmopathy. Template material for amplifying TCR beta CDR3 regions consisted of RNA transcripts. The HTBI primer set was used in a first-round RT-PCR of the TCR CDR3. TCRdb fed the multiplex PCR reads into MiXCR, producing one record per CDR3 protein. The table lists about 570,000 distinct CDR3 sequences, about 45% of them singletons. Sample: peripheral blood or thyroid tissue (not recorded which). The receptor source for this set is an adult woman with Graves' disease, either hyperthyroidism or ophthalmopathy (not recorded which).

The chain joins TRBV19 to TRBJ1-5; 7 bases are a match to TRBD1. V shed 4 bases, J shed 3 bases, and the junction held 6 bases outside the gene matches. Germline V gene lookup returns CDR1 LNHDA and CDR2 SQIVND (reference sequence). The CDR3 contains 15 residues. The CDR3 region is CASSSRGSSNQPQHF. The CDR3 coding sequence is TGTGCCAGTAGTAGCAGGGGGAGTTCCAATCAGCCCCAGCATTTT.

This clonotype appeared many times. The chain is built from TRBV7-9 and TRBJ2-7; 11 bases are shared with TRBD2. Germline CDR1 reads SEHNR; CDR2 reads FQNEAQ (reference sequence). Trimming removed 4 bases from V and 1 base from J; junction bases left unmatched: 3. There are 15 residues in the CDR3. In DNA, the CDR3 is TGTGCCAGCAGCTCGAGACTAGCGGGATCCTACGAGCAGTACTTC. Protein: CASSSRLAGSYEQYF.

The J gene is TRBJ1-2, the V gene TRBV3-1; possible D gene TRBD1, 6 bases. V was cut by 1 base and J by 4 bases, with 13 bases left in between. This CDR3 region has 15 residues. Germline CDR1 reads LGHDT; CDR2 reads YNNKEL (reference sequence). DNA of the CDR3: TGTGCCAGCAGCCAAGGGTGGGGGGGCAGCTATGGCTACACCTTC. Its protein is CASSQGWGGSYGYTF.